Shown below are 20 T cell receptor beta chains from a single sample sequenced in a study of type 1 regulatory T cells. TCRdb reanalysed the reads using MiXCR and keeps one entry per CDR3 protein. The sample has 80,000 to 100,000 distinct CDR3 sequences; 25% to 40% are singletons. The sample comprised CD4+ T cells, either the whole sample or a sorted fraction (not recorded which). The source of these receptors is a human donor in good health.

This rearrangement joins TRBV19 to TRBJ2-5; 8 bases line up with TRBD2. The CDR3 is 15 residues long. The J segment lost 4 bases and the V segment lost 2 bases, leaving 6 bases of the junction unmatched. Germline CDR1 LNHDA, CDR2 SQIVND (reference sequence). This CDR3 reads CASSILAGGRETQYF. In DNA, the CDR3 is TGTGCCAGTAGTATACTCGCGGGAGGAAGAGAGACCCAGTACTTC.

The CDR3 region has the DNA TGTGCCAGCAGTGAGACAGGGGTTACAAGCTACGAGCAGTACTTC. Protein product: CASSETGVTSYEQYF. This chain joins TRBV2 and TRBJ2-7; 8 bases agree with TRBD1. The CDR3 is 15 amino acids. Trimming took 3 bases from V and 3 from J; bases not matched to a gene: 7. The germline CDR1 and CDR2 sequences are SNHLY and FYNNEI.

This clonotype came up a few times. The chain is built from TRBV20-1 and TRBJ1-5; D unclear. The CDR3 runs 14 residues. Germline loops: CDR1 DFQATT, CDR2 SNEGSKA (reference sequence). Between the trimmed V and J ends, which lost 5 bases and 0 bases, there was a span of 11 bases. CDR3: CSARTAYSNQPQHF. In nucleotides, the CDR3 is TGCAGTGCTCGAACAGCGTATAGCAATCAGCCCCAGCATTTT.

J is TRBJ2-3 and V is TRBV3-1; 7 bases match TRBD2. The CDR3 is made up of 17 amino acids. Germline V gene sequence: CDR1 LGHDT, CDR2 YNNKEL (reference sequence). J lost 4 bases, V lost 2 bases, and 12 bases had no gene match. CDR3 DNA sequence: TGTGCCAGCAGCCAAAGAAGGACTAGTGGGTCCCCAGATACGCAGTATTTT. As protein: CASSQRRTSGSPDTQYF.

This clonotype appeared a few times. The chain's CDR3 is CASTVTDSTDTQYF. Written as DNA, the CDR3 is TGTGCCAGCACCGTCACAGATAGCACAGATACGCAGTATTTT. The chain combines TRBV28 with TRBJ2-3; D gene unclear. V dropped 7 bases and J dropped 0 bases, with 11 bases sitting between them. Germline assignment: CDR1 MDHEN and CDR2 SYDVKM. This CDR3 is built from 14 residues. Variable domain in full (rest from reference TRBV28 and TRBJ2-3): DVKVTQSSRYLVKRTGEKVFLECVQDMDHENMFWYRQDPGLGLRLIYFSYDVKMKEKGDIPEGYSVSREKKERFSLILESASTNQTSMYLCASTVTDSTDTQYFGPGTRLTVL.

This chain joins TRBV19 and TRBJ2-5; 7 positions agree with TRBD2. Germline-derived CDR1 and CDR2 are LNHDA and SQIVND (reference sequence). The CDR3 is 15 amino acids. J gave up 1 base and V 5 bases, and 7 bases lay outside the gene matches. The CDR3 DNA reads as TGTGCCAGTAGTCAGCCGGGAGGTAGCCAAGAGACCCAGTACTTC. It encodes CASSQPGGSQETQYF.

The rearrangement joins TRBV10-1 to TRBJ2-5; TRBD2 matches 12 bases. From germline, CDR1 is WNHNN and CDR2 SYGVQD (reference sequence). Unmatched junction bases numbered 1, after V lost 4 bases and J lost 1 base. CDR3 length: 15 amino acids. The CDR3 region has the DNA TGCGCCAGCAGTGGACTAGCGGGAGTCCAAGAGACCCAGTACTTC. It specifies CASSGLAGVQETQYF.

This chain joins TRBV5-1 and TRBJ1-1; D is uncertain. V was clipped by 0 bases and J by 3 bases, with 9 bases between them. Germline CDR1 is SGHRS and CDR2 is YFSETQ. The CDR3 spans 14 residues. CDR3 nucleotide sequence: TGCGCCAGCAGCTTGGACAGAATTTACACTGAAGCTTTCTTT. Encoded protein: CASSLDRIYTEAFF.

A few counts support this clonotype. The CDR3 here is CASSPRDYNTGELFF. The CDR3 DNA is TGTGCCAGCAGCCCCCGGGACTACAACACCGGGGAGCTGTTTTTT. This rearrangement joins TRBV5-5 to TRBJ2-2; TRBD2 matches 7 bases. This CDR3 region has 15 residues. J gave up 2 bases and V 4 bases, and 5 bases lay outside the gene matches. The V gene's germline CDR1 is SGHKS and CDR2 YYEKEE (reference sequence).

There are a few counts of this clonotype. CDR3 residues: CASSPGNSGLGQPQHF. The CDR3 DNA follows: TGTGCCAGCAGTCCGGGGAACTCGGGGCTTGGGCAGCCCCAGCATTTT. The V and J genes are TRBV27 and TRBJ1-5; maybe TRBD1 (5 bases). The V and J ends lost 5 bases and 7 bases respectively, with 21 bases between them. The germline V gene encodes CDR1 MNHEY and CDR2 SMNVEV (reference sequence). The CDR3 loop spans 16 amino acids.

This chain uses TRBV6-2 or TRBV6-3 with TRBJ2-6; D ambiguous. Germline CDR1 is MNHEY and CDR2 is SVGEGT. The V end lost 5 bases, the J end lost 0 bases, and 8 bases lay between the germline ends. This CDR3 has 15 amino acids. CDR3 sequence: CASSASPSGANVLTF. DNA for the CDR3: TGTGCCAGCAGTGCGAGTCCCTCTGGGGCCAACGTCCTGACTTTC.

This sequence joins TRBV7-8 and TRBJ1-5; maybe TRBD1 (6 bases). The V end lost 5 bases, the J end lost 5 bases, and 16 bases lay between the germline ends. Germline V CDR1 and CDR2: SGHVS, FQNEAQ. The CDR3 length is 15 residues. CDR3 nucleotides: TGTGCCAGCAGCCCCGGGGGCCAGGGGTATCAGCCCCAGCATTTT. As protein: CASSPGGQGYQPQHF.

The chain has TRBV30 and TRBJ2-5; 8 positions agree with TRBD1. This CDR3 has 12 residues. J gave up 3 bases and V 5 bases, and 2 bases lay outside the gene matches. CDR1 and CDR2 from the germline V gene are GTSNPN and SVGIG (reference sequence). In nucleotides, the CDR3 is TGTGCCTGGGAACAGGGGGAAGAGACCCAGTACTTC. This gives the protein CAWEQGEETQYF.

The gene calls are TRBV4-1 and TRBJ2-6; D gene unclear. Germline V gene lookup returns CDR1 MGHRA and CDR2 YSYEKL. This CDR3 has 19 amino acids. V lost 4 bases to trimming and J lost 1 base, with 20 bases between them. The CDR3 region has the DNA TGCGCCAGCAGCCCGAATGGCCTGACTTCCTTATCTGGGGCCAACGTCCTGACTTTC. Translating gives CASSPNGLTSLSGANVLTF.

J is TRBJ2-2 and V is TRBV7-3, with D perhaps matching TRBD2 (6 bases). Per the germline V gene, CDR1 is SGHTA and CDR2 is FQGTGA. This CDR3 is 17 amino acids long. V was pared by 4 bases and J by 6 bases, with 21 bases between. CDR3 sequence: CASSSGGAPLWAGELFF. CDR3 DNA sequence: TGTGCCAGCAGCTCTGGCGGGGCTCCTCTATGGGCCGGGGAGCTGTTTTTT.

The chain employs TRBV7-9 and TRBJ2-2, with D maybe TRBD2 (5 bases). The CDR3 is 17 residues long. Germline V gene data show CDR1 as SEHNR and CDR2 as FQNEAQ (reference sequence). Deletions cut 2 bases from V and 0 bases from J, with 13 bases between. The CDR3 region is CASSLWSGNPNTGELFF. As DNA, the CDR3 is TGTGCCAGCAGCTTATGGAGCGGTAATCCGAACACCGGGGAGCTGTTTTTT. The entire variable domain, with the rest obtained from reference TRBV7-9 and TRBJ2-2, is as follows: DTGVSQNPRHKITKRGQNVTFRCDPISEHNRLYWYRQTLGQGPEFLTYFQNEAQLEKSRLLSDRFSAERPKGSFSTLEIQRTEQGDSAMYLCASSLWSGNPNTGELFFGEGSRLTVL.

A remark on this clonotype: An end of the junction does not agree with germline; a read error may underlie this. This chain links TRBV9 with TRBJ2-5, with 9 bases lining up with TRBD2. This CDR3 spans 16 amino acids. From germline, CDR1 is SGDLS and CDR2 YYNGEE. In DNA form, the CDR3 reads TGTGCCAGCAGCGTAGCGGCTAGCGGGGATCAAGAGACTCAGTACTTC. Residues: CASSVAASGDQETQYF.

This clonotype has only a few counts. The chain couples TRBV6-1 to TRBJ1-6; D remains ambiguous. Between the trimmed V and J ends, which lost 4 bases and 7 bases, there was a span of 14 bases. There are 15 residues in the CDR3. In germline, CDR1 is MNHNS, CDR2 SASEGT. CDR3 residues: CASSVKQMGNSPLHF. CDR3 DNA: TGTGCCAGCAGTGTAAAACAGATGGGAAATTCACCCCTCCACTTT.

This clonotype was detected a few times. The J gene is TRBJ2-5, the V gene TRBV7-9; 8 positions agree with TRBD1. The CDR3 runs 14 residues. Per germline, CDR1 SEHNR and CDR2 FQNEAQ (reference sequence). V was clipped by 5 bases and J by 6 bases; unmatched bases: 8. The CDR3 sequence is CASSAHRGLKTQYF. Here the CDR3 DNA reads TGTGCCAGCAGCGCCCACAGGGGGTTAAAGACCCAGTACTTC. Full variable domain (rest looked up from reference TRBV7-9 and TRBJ2-5): DTGVSQNPRHKITKRGQNVTFRCDPISEHNRLYWYRQTLGQGPEFLTYFQNEAQLEKSRLLSDRFSAERPKGSFSTLEIQRTEQGDSAMYLCASSAHRGLKTQYFGPGTRLLVL.

The chain carries TRBV7-2 and TRBJ2-1; a possible D gene is TRBD2 (5 bases). With 1 base removed from V and 2 bases from J, the gap between germline ends came to 18 bases. The CDR3 spans 18 residues. In germline, CDR1 is SGHTA, CDR2 FQGNSA. The CDR3: CASSLGPLRGRTYNEQFF. DNA of the CDR3: TGTGCCAGCAGCTTAGGCCCCCTCCGGGGAAGGACCTACAATGAGCAGTTCTTC.